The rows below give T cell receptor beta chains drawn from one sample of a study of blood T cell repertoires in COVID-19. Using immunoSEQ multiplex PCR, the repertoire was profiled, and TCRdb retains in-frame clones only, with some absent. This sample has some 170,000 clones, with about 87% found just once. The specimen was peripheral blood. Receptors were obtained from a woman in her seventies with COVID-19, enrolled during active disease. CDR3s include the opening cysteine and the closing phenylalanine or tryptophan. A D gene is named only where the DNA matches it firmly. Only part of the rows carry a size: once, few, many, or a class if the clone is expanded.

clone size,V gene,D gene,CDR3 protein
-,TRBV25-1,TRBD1,CASGGQGVNIQYF
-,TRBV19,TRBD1,CASSTRDSSNQPQHF
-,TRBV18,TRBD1,CASSQRQGVTDTQYF
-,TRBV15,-,CATSRDLRGIGGNQPQHF
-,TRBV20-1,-,CSASSVFENQPQHF
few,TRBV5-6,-,CASSLGSTPVMYQETQYF
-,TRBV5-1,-,CASSRTVNQETQYF
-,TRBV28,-,CASSLFTGSGNQPQHF
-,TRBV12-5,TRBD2,CASGLVQGLAAYNEQFF
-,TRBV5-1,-,CASSERSGVYEQYF
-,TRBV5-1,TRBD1,CATQTGNIGELFF
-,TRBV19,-,CASSIAVESPLHF
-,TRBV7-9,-,CASSLLAGMNTEAFF
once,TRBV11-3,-,CASSLGGTNTQYF
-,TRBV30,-,CAWSSASMSGEQYF
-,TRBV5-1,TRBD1,CASTTDGQGVLNEQFF
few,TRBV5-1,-,CASSLAQGGYEQYF
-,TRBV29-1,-,CSVEGGRGPVSEQYF
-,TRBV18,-,CASSPDRLEAFF
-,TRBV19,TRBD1,CASSSTGGEQFF
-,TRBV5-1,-,CASSFLQGTDTQYF
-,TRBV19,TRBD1,CASTDRGDAFF
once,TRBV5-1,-,CASSFSSGSYEQYF
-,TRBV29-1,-,CSVERDWGRDTQYF
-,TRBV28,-,CASSLPSAGNEQFF
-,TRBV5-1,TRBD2,CASSLEIAGGRETQYF
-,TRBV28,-,CASKLGAGGANVLTF
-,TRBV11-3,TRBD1,CASSIRQGAEQYF
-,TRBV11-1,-,CASSSTSIGGGYEQFF
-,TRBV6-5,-,CASSPGRGSTEAFF
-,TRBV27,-,CASSLRGGGMNTEAFF
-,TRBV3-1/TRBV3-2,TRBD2,CASSPVAGLSYEQYF
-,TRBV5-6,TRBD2,CASGRISGFFNEQFF